This TCR beta chain was profiled in a study of T cell clones after liver transplantation. Assay: immunoSEQ multiplex PCR; the TCRdb copy retains only in-frame clones and omits some. The sample records roughly 73,000 clones, over 70% being singletons. Looked up from germline, CDR1 is MNHEY and CDR2 is SMNVEV (reference sequence). This CDR3 contains 12 residues. V was pared by 4 bases and J by 5 bases, with 8 bases between. The V call is TRBV27, the J call TRBJ1-2; maybe TRBD1 (5 bases). Specimen: CD4+ T cells from blood, collected before liver transplant. The receptor's source is a human donor who received a liver transplant. The CDR3 sequence: CASSSTAYGYTF. CDR3 sequence (DNA): TGTGCCAGCAGTTCGACAGCTTATGGCTACACCTTC.